The next 5 T cell receptor beta chains were all read from a single sample in a study of T cells after posttransplantation cyclophosphamide. Busulfan-fludarabine conditioning, marrow transplant, and cyclophosphamide on days +3 and +4 were administered. Assay used: immunoSEQ multiplex PCR; TCRdb lists only in-frame clones, some missing. The data contain roughly 3,000 clones, roughly 80% of them singletons. The sequencing here drew on PBMCs, taken less than 200 days after allogeneic stem cell transplant with posttransplant cyclophosphamide. The receptors shown here come from a male patient between 60 and 69 years old who received an allogeneic stem cell transplant from a related donor and was CMV-positive. The graft donor may be the source of some T cells.

This chain uses TRBV29-1 with TRBJ2-3; D is perhaps TRBD2 (7 bases). Trimming removed 5 bases from V and 3 bases from J, with 15 bases in between. Germline V gene sequence: CDR1 SQVTM, CDR2 ANQGSEA. The CDR3 runs to 14 residues. DNA of the CDR3: TGCAGCGTTTACTCACAGGGAGGGACAGATACGCAGTATTTT. The encoded protein is CSVYSQGGTDTQYF.

The chain combines TRBV14 with TRBJ1-1; TRBD1 matches 9 bases. With 5 bases clipped from V and 8 bases from J, the junction kept 9 bases outside the gene matches. Germline-derived CDR1 and CDR2 are SGHDN and FVKESK. This CDR3 contains 14 residues. This CDR3 reads CASSARQGGAEAFF. As DNA, the CDR3 is TGTGCCAGCAGCGCCCGACAGGGGGGGGCCGAAGCTTTCTTT.

This clone was seen only a few times. V and J are TRBV7-2 and TRBJ2-5, with D perhaps matching TRBD2 (5 bases). This CDR3 spans 12 amino acids. Germline-derived CDR1 and CDR2 are SGHTA and FQGNSA. Trimming left V 6 bases short and J 5 bases short, with 10 bases between. CDR3 DNA: TGTGCCAGCAGGAAAACGGGGGAGACCCAGTACTTC. Residues: CASRKTGETQYF.

The chain couples TRBV15 to TRBJ2-2; TRBD2 might be the D (7 bases). CDR3 length equals 18 residues. With 0 bases removed from V and 7 bases from J, the gap between germline ends came to 21 bases. Looked up from germline, CDR1 is LNHNV and CDR2 is YYDKDF (reference sequence). Written as DNA, the CDR3 is TGTGCCACCAGCAGAGATGGTGTAAGGGGGGGCAATGGCGGGGAGCTGTTTTTT. This translates into CATSRDGVRGGNGGELFF.

The chain uses TRBV6-4 and TRBJ2-7; TRBD2 matches at 7 bases. The V segment lost 6 bases and the J segment 5 bases; nucleotides outside the gene matches: 16. The CDR3 is made up of 16 amino acids. Germline V gives CDR1 MRHNA, CDR2 SNTAGT. The CDR3 bases are TGTGCCAGCAGCGCCTTTCGGTGGACTAGTGCACACGAGCAGTACTTC. Translated, it gives CASSAFRWTSAHEQYF.